A single sample is the source of the 8 T cell receptor beta chains below, sequenced in a study of regulatory T cells in long-lasting Graves disease. Time point given: newly diagnosed GD, antithyroid drugs for less than 3 months. Researchers made the TCR library from RNA that was extracted from PBMCs. Researchers made TCR beta libraries by using iRepertoire HTBI primers and running Arm-PCR on CDR3 regions. TCRdb used MiXCR to reprocess the multiplex PCR reads, holding one entry per CDR3 protein. This repertoire shows roughly 500,000 distinct CDR3 sequences, roughly 13% found once; its top ten account for roughly 10%. This same sample was also part of a study on T cells in Graves' hyperthyroidism and ophthalmopathy.

The sequenced sample was peripheral blood mononuclear cells (PBMCs), obtained at new diagnosis, from a patient treated with antithyroid drugs. Source of these receptors: a young man with Graves disease.

This clonotype occurred many times. The genes are TRBV24-1 and TRBJ2-3, with 7 bases aligning to TRBD1. CDR1 is KGHDR, CDR2 SFDVKD, per germline. This CDR3 spans 16 amino acids. Unmatched junction bases numbered 7, after V lost 4 bases and J lost 1 base. CDR3 region: CATSEQGQAGTDTQYF. In nucleotides, the CDR3 is TGTGCCACCAGTGAACAAGGACAGGCCGGCACAGATACGCAGTATTTT.

Many counts were recorded for this clonotype. The chain recombines TRBV7-2 with TRBJ2-3; no clear D. The length of the CDR3 is 13 residues. The V end lost 2 bases, the J end lost 6 bases, and 9 bases lay between the germline ends. CDR1 is SGHTA and CDR2 is FQGNSA in the germline V gene. CDR3 nucleotides: TGTGCCAGCAGCTTACAAGTGAGGGATACGCAGTATTTT. This sequence encodes CASSLQVRDTQYF.

This clonotype was counted ten times or more. The chain combines TRBV30 with TRBJ1-5, with 7 bases fitting TRBD1. Germline CDR1 and CDR2: GTSNPN and SVGIG (reference sequence). CDR3 length: 14 amino acids. Germline trimming cut 0 bases from V and 7 bases from J; bases unmatched to any gene: 6. CDR3 nucleotides: TGTGCCTGGAGTGTAAACAGGGGACGACAGCCCCAGCATTTT. Translated, it gives CAWSVNRGRQPQHF.

About this clonotype itself: This may stem from a read error, because a much larger clone lies one nucleotide away. The rearrangement joins TRBV6-1 to TRBJ2-3, with 8 bases fitting TRBD2. V shed 6 bases and J 8 bases; nucleotides not matched to a gene: 16. The CDR3 is 16 amino acids. CDR1 is MNHNS, CDR2 SASEGT, per germline. CDR3: CASRSRGAGEAGTQYF. The CDR3 DNA follows: TGTGCCAGCAGGTCCCGAGGAGCGGGAGAAGCAGGTACGCAGTATTTT.

This clonotype has at least ten counts. The V and J genes are TRBV3-1 and TRBJ1-1; weak D call: TRBD1 (6 bases). CDR3 length equals 15 residues. In germline, CDR1 is LGHDT, CDR2 YNNKEL (reference sequence). V lost 1 base and J 1 base, leaving 10 bases between the germline ends. The DNA of the CDR3 is TGTGCCAGCAGCCAAGTCGGAGGGGGGAACACTGAAGCTTTCTTT. As protein: CASSQVGGGNTEAFF.

This clonotype came up many times. V is TRBV27 and J is TRBJ2-3; D is undetermined. Trimming took off 1 base at V and 0 bases at J, with 11 bases between the two ends. The CDR3 has 16 residues. Germline lookup yields CDR1 MNHEY and CDR2 SMNVEV (reference sequence). CDR3 bases: TGTGCCAGCAGTTTATTAATCGCCTCTAGCACAGATACGCAGTATTTT. Protein product: CASSLLIASSTDTQYF.

Ten or more counts support this clonotype. This chain joins TRBV29-1 and TRBJ2-2, with a tentative D call TRBD1 (5 bases). CDR3 length: 14 amino acids. Trimming left V 8 bases short and J 1 base short, with 14 bases between. Per germline, CDR1 SQVTM and CDR2 ANQGSEA. CDR3 nucleotide sequence: TGCAGCATCCTAGGTACAGGGAACACCGGGGAGCTGTTTTTT. It specifies CSILGTGNTGELFF.

This clonotype was observed a few times. The chain has TRBV20-1 and TRBJ2-5, with 10 bases lining up with TRBD1. Losses at the gene ends were 6 bases for V and 4 bases for J; bases not matched to a gene: 5. The CDR3 runs 13 residues. Germline V gives CDR1 DFQATT, CDR2 SNEGSKA (reference sequence). CDR3 sequence: CSALRDRGETQYF. CDR3 DNA: TGCAGTGCGCTCCGGGACAGGGGAGAGACCCAGTACTTC.